The 17 T cell receptor beta chains below come from one sample, sequenced in a study of response to subunit inactivated influenza vaccine. Using its own MiXCR run on the RT-PCR reads, TCRdb lists one record per CDR3 protein. The repertoire holds 400,000 to 550,000 distinct CDR3 sequences, roughly 23% seen once, with under 2.5% in the top ten. The sequences come from CD4+ T cells sorted from PBMCs, collected more than 4 days after vaccination. The receptors come from a man between 50 and 59 years old who received an inactivated influenza vaccine.

This clonotype has only one observation. This rearrangement joins TRBV5-1 to TRBJ2-7; 10 bases map to TRBD2. The CDR3 runs to 13 residues. After removal of 5 bases from V and 7 bases from J, the junction contained 6 bases not matched to a gene. CDR1 is SGHRS, CDR2 YFSETQ, per germline. The CDR3, as DNA: TGCGCCAGCAGAGCGGGAGGGAGGTTTGAGCAGTACTTC. It yields the protein CASRAGGRFEQYF.

Ten or more counts support this clonotype. CDR3 DNA: TGTGCCAGCTCACCAGGGACAGGGGCGCTCACCGGGGAGCTGTTTTTT. Translating it yields CASSPGTGALTGELFF. V usage is TRBV18 and J usage is TRBJ2-2; TRBD1 aligns across 10 bases. Germline lookup yields CDR1 KGHSH and CDR2 LQKENI. The CDR3 loop spans 16 amino acids. V lost 2 bases and J lost 4; bases outside the gene matches: 4.

The CDR3 sequence: CASSLSREINEQYF. In DNA form, the CDR3 reads TGTGCCAGCAGCTTAAGCAGGGAAATCAACGAGCAGTACTTC. This chain connects TRBV7-9 to TRBJ2-7, with D perhaps TRBD1 (5 bases). The germline CDR1 and CDR2 sequences are SEHNR and FQNEAQ (reference sequence). V lost 2 bases to trimming and J lost 5 bases, with 13 bases between them. This CDR3 comprises 14 residues.

This chain links TRBV7-9 with TRBJ2-5; D may be TRBD2 (5 bases). This CDR3 has 13 residues. V was trimmed by 4 bases and J by 4 bases, leaving 10 bases between them. Germline CDR1 is SEHNR and CDR2 is FQNEAQ (reference sequence). The CDR3 reads CASSSFAGETQYF. CDR3 sequence (DNA): TGTGCCAGCAGCTCATTTGCGGGAGAGACCCAGTACTTC.

This rearrangement joins TRBV6-1 to TRBJ1-4; D not resolved. V lost 9 bases, J lost 4 bases, and 12 bases lay in between. CDR3 size: 13 residues. Germline lookup yields CDR1 MNHNS and CDR2 SASEGT. CDR3 residues: CASRGGGNEKLFF. The CDR3 bases are TGTGCCAGTCGGGGTGGAGGTAATGAAAAACTGTTTTTT.

The gene calls are TRBV6-2 or TRBV6-3 and TRBJ1-1; D call uncertain. The CDR3 consists of 14 residues. V was pared by 5 bases and J by 1 base, with 11 bases between. The V gene's germline CDR1 is MNHEY and CDR2 SVGEGT. In nucleotides, the CDR3 is TGTGCCAGCAGTCGCCCTTGGGGGAACACTGAAGCTTTCTTT. Protein sequence: CASSRPWGNTEAFF.

The rearrangement links TRBV4-1 to TRBJ1-5; TRBD1 might be the D (6 bases). Germline CDR1 and CDR2: MGHRA and YSYEKL. V lost 6 bases, J lost 10 bases, and 16 bases lay in between. CDR3 length equals 13 residues. The DNA for the CDR3 is TGCGCCAGCAGTCGAGGCGCAGGGGAACCCCAGCATTTT. Its protein is CASSRGAGEPQHF.

This chain uses TRBV7-2 with TRBJ2-7, with a weak D call TRBD2 (6 bases). The CDR3 consists of 14 residues. The germline V gene has CDR1 SGHTA and CDR2 FQGNSA. The V and J ends lost 5 bases and 6 bases respectively, with 17 bases between them. The DNA for the CDR3 is TGTGCCAGCAGCCTACCGGGACTCCCTCTCGAGCAGTACTTC. It translates to CASSLPGLPLEQYF.

This clonotype has ten or more counts. The chain joins TRBV20-1 to TRBJ2-5; TRBD2 aligns across 8 bases. Germline CDR1 DFQATT, CDR2 SNEGSKA (reference sequence). After removal of 3 bases from V and 4 bases from J, the junction contained 7 bases not matched to a gene. This CDR3 spans 14 amino acids. CDR3 protein: CSASGRGLRETQYF. The DNA for the CDR3 is TGCAGTGCTAGCGGGAGGGGGTTGAGAGAGACCCAGTACTTC.

This clonotype appeared a few times. This chain joins TRBV6-2 or TRBV6-3 and TRBJ2-3; no firm D call. Germline CDR1 reads MNHEY; CDR2 reads SVGEGT. The CDR3 totals 15 residues. V was clipped by 6 bases and J by 1 base, with 14 bases between them. CDR3 coding DNA: TGTGCCAGCAGCGACGTTGGATTAGGCACAGATACGCAGTATTTT. Amino acid sequence: CASSDVGLGTDTQYF.

This clonotype was seen many times. Relative to the germline gene, one junction end is altered; a read error may explain this. The chain combines TRBV5-1 with TRBJ2-5, with 8 bases that match TRBD1. The CDR3 has 13 residues. Per the germline V gene, CDR1 is SGHRS and CDR2 is YFSETQ. The CDR3 DNA follows: TGTGCCAGCAGTCTGGACAGGGCGGAGACCCAGTACTTC. This gives the protein CASSLDRAETQYF.

The rearrangement uses TRBV5-1 and TRBJ1-1; no clear D gene. V was trimmed by 4 bases and J by 1 base, leaving 11 bases between them. The germline V gene has CDR1 SGHRS and CDR2 YFSETQ. The CDR3 sequence is 14 residues long. CDR3 sequence: CASSQQAKNTEAFF. CDR3 DNA sequence: TGCGCCAGCAGCCAACAAGCCAAGAACACTGAAGCTTTCTTT.

The CDR3: CASSLGHFSYEQYF. The CDR3 nucleotides read TGCGCCAGCAGCCTGGGACACTTCTCCTACGAGCAGTACTTC. This sequence joins TRBV4-3 and TRBJ2-7; tentatively, D is TRBD1 (6 bases). Germline V lookup: CDR1 LGHNA, CDR2 YSLEER. The CDR3 is made up of 14 amino acids. V dropped 4 bases and J dropped 0 bases, with 10 bases sitting between them.

V is TRBV28 and J is TRBJ1-4, with 7 nucleotides matching TRBD1. Trimming removed 7 bases from V and 8 bases from J; junction bases left unmatched: 13. The CDR3 contains 15 residues. CDR1 is MDHEN and CDR2 is SYDVKM in the germline V gene. The CDR3 reads CASNQSGQRTEKLFF. DNA of the CDR3: TGTGCCAGCAATCAATCGGGACAGCGAACCGAAAAACTGTTTTTT.

This clonotype was counted at least ten times. The gene calls are TRBV29-1 and TRBJ1-1; 9 bases fit TRBD1. There are 15 residues in the CDR3. After removal of 4 bases from V and 5 bases from J, the junction contained 11 bases not matched to a gene. Germline lookup yields CDR1 SQVTM and CDR2 ANQGSEA. The CDR3 DNA reads as TGCAGCGTTGTGGATACCGGGACAGGGCTTACTGAAGCTTTCTTT. Amino acid sequence: CSVVDTGTGLTEAFF.

In its sample, this clonotype was seen a few times. The chain links TRBV20-1 to TRBJ1-5; D gene ambiguous. V gave up 4 bases and J gave up 6 bases, with 13 bases separating them. The CDR3 extends over 13 amino acids. Germline V gives CDR1 DFQATT, CDR2 SNEGSKA (reference sequence). The CDR3 bases are TGCAGTGCTAAAGGACTGGGCAGTCAGCCCCAGCATTTT. Its translation is CSAKGLGSQPQHF.

The V gene is TRBV29-1, the J gene TRBJ1-1; 8 bases align to TRBD1. Germline-derived CDR1 and CDR2 are SQVTM and ANQGSEA. The trim removed 3 bases at V and 0 bases at J, leaving 6 bases unmatched. This CDR3 comprises 15 residues. The CDR3 DNA reads TGCAGCGTTGAGTCGCAGGGGGCTATGAACACTGAAGCTTTCTTT. It translates to CSVESQGAMNTEAFF.